This T cell receptor (beta chain) comes out of a study of cytomegalovirus exposure and HLA in healthy donors. Across the whole study: Counted in an early data release were roughly 81 million unique TCRs from HLA-typed donors.

The PCR employed 60 Vbeta primers together with 13 Jbeta primers. The data were produced by immunoSEQ multiplex PCR, yet TCRdb's version contains in-frame clones alone and is incomplete. The sample comprises roughly 150,000 clones, approximately 80% of which are singletons, and approximately 3.4% rests with the top ten. The ends were cut back, 3 bases at V and 4 bases at J, with 16 bases in the middle. The germline V gene encodes CDR1 SGHRS and CDR2 YFSETQ. CDR3 length: 16 residues. In regard to this clone: Its antigen is not known.

Notes on the study in general: For most TCR beta V segments, an earlier analysis put the productive rate at about 90% or about 30% of the time. Presence/absence analyses assumed roughly uniform sequencing depth across donors, which may not hold.

The sequence was obtained from a man in his forties in good health and CMV-seronegative. V usage is TRBV5-1 and J usage is TRBJ2-2; D possibly corresponds to TRBD2 (6 bases). The sample taken for sequencing was PBMCs. The CDR3 loop is CASSSRLGASTGELFF. The CDR3, as DNA: TGCGCCAGCAGCTCCCGACTAGGGGCTTCCACCGGGGAGCTGTTTTTT.